This is a list of T cell receptor beta chains from one sample in a study of Ad26.COV2.S vaccination and SARS-CoV-2 variants. Produced via immunoSEQ multiplex PCR; TCRdb's table is partial and in-frame only. The sample lists hundreds of thousands of clones; approximately 86% were seen once. The sequencing used peripheral blood, collected in a trial of Ad26.COV2.S vaccine versus placebo. Receptors were obtained from a person aged 18-65 years who received the Ad26.COV2.S COVID-19 vaccine or a placebo. Each CDR3 is given without its conserved first and last residue. The D gene is left open where the match is weak. Clone size is shown for a subset of rows, as once, few, many or a class of expanded clone.

v_call	d_call	clone_size	cdr3_length	cdr3_aa
TRBV7-9	-	-	13	ASSYTPNREETQY
TRBV19	-	-	11	ASSTWVLEKLF
TRBV19	TRBD1	-	15	ASSSDRGLFSNQPQH
TRBV3-1/TRBV3-2	TRBD1	-	13	ASSHPGTGRYEQY
TRBV2	-	-	11	ASSDPRVNEQF
TRBV6-2/TRBV6-3	TRBD2	-	16	ASSYSRTSGINTGELF
TRBV19	-	-	13	ASSIAGDPSYGYT
TRBV5-4	-	once	11	ASSLEGDYGYT
TRBV7-3	-	-	12	ASSFGGGDYGYT
TRBV29-1	TRBD1	-	13	SVGKTGVPTYEQY
TRBV30	-	-	11	AWSVRRDLKWY
TRBV4-3	-	-	14	ASSPRGGGESEKLF
TRBV4-1	-	-	15	ASSHAPAGGMNTEAF
TRBV6-2/TRBV6-3	TRBD2	-	16	ASSFTSPLAGGRNEQF
TRBV6-2/TRBV6-3	-	once	12	ASSARTNGPEAF
TRBV6-5	-	-	12	ASSLRISYNEQF
TRBV6-5	-	-	11	ATLADGVYEQY
TRBV10-3	-	-	10	AISGPQETQY
TRBV14	-	-	14	ASSQGTGLHTYEQY
TRBV5-5	-	-	14	ASSLSGIASQETQY
TRBV5-1	TRBD2	-	13	ASRPGLAGGLEQY
TRBV7-3	-	-	13	ASSLGDRENTEAF
TRBV27	TRBD2	-	15	ASSPRLAGVFGDEQF
TRBV27	-	-	13	ASSPLDRMNTEAF
TRBV10-3	-	-	12	AISGSGMNTEAF
TRBV19	-	-	16	ASSTHRSGTRGNQPQH
TRBV11-2	TRBD1	-	13	ASSLGQGFGNTIY
TRBV10-3	-	-	11	AISDDTVEKLF
TRBV11-1	TRBD1	-	14	ASSPRPGQGVYEQY
TRBV11-2	-	-	15	ASSLVWGGPGFTEAF
TRBV2	-	-	9	ASSEWETQY
TRBV23-1	TRBD2	-	13	ASSHPGTSADTQY
TRBV10-3	-	once	10	AIGGMGTEAF
TRBV10-2	-	-	12	ASSESPGASEQY
TRBV5-1	TRBD1	-	14	ASSLESGDRGDGYT
TRBV19	-	-	12	ASSIWGGHTEAF
TRBV6-2/TRBV6-3	-	-	10	ASSYSPYEQY
TRBV29-1	-	-	11	SVEARGNTEAF
TRBV18	TRBD1	-	13	ASSPPDRRQETQY
TRBV14	-	-	13	ASSQGNSENTEAF